The 15 T cell receptor beta chains below were found in one sample sequenced in a study of T cell responses to AZD1222 COVID-19 vaccine. Clones were read by immunoSEQ multiplex PCR, and TCRdb kept only the in-frame ones, dropping some. The data hold approximately 130,000 clones, with 88% observed a single time. Source: peripheral blood, taken 28 days after the second AZD1222 dose. The receptors here all came from an adult who received the AZD1222 COVID-19 vaccine.

This clone was observed once. The J gene is TRBJ1-6, the V gene TRBV5-4; a possible D gene is TRBD1 (5 bases). With 0 bases removed from V and 10 bases from J, the gap between germline ends came to 17 bases. Looked up from germline, CDR1 is SGHNT and CDR2 is YYREEE (reference sequence). The CDR3 runs to 16 residues. CDR3 amino acids: CASSLDGGVVGSPLHF. The DNA for the CDR3 is TGTGCCAGCAGCTTGGATGGAGGGGTTGTTGGGTCACCCCTCCACTTT.

The CDR3 DNA reads TGTGCCAGCAGTCCTCAGGGGTCCTATGGCTACACCTTC. Translated: CASSPQGSYGYTF. This chain connects TRBV12-3 or TRBV12-4 to TRBJ1-2; weak D call: TRBD1 (6 bases). V lost 5 bases and J lost 4, with 11 bases in between. The CDR3 runs 13 residues.

This clone has only a few counts. This chain uses TRBV2 with TRBJ2-7, with 10 bases aligning to TRBD2. The CDR3 has 15 residues. From germline, CDR1 is SNHLY and CDR2 FYNNEI. The V gene end was trimmed by 3 bases and the J gene end by 3 bases; junction bases not matched to a gene: 5. CDR3 nucleotides: TGTGCCAGCAGTGATCGGACTAGCGGTAACTACGAGCAGTACTTC. Encoded protein: CASSDRTSGNYEQYF.

V and J are TRBV5-4 and TRBJ2-2; TRBD2 aligns across 12 bases. There are 16 residues in the CDR3. Per germline, CDR1 SGHNT and CDR2 YYREEE (reference sequence). V trimming: 2 bases; J trimming: 7 bases; junction bases outside the gene matches: 6. CDR3 DNA: TGTGCCAGCAGCTTACTTACTAGCGGGAGGATCGGGGAGCTGTTTTTT. Amino acids: CASSLLTSGRIGELFF.

The gene calls are TRBV12-3 or TRBV12-4 and TRBJ1-2, with D possibly matching TRBD1 (6 bases). The CDR3 sequence is 13 residues long. V lost 5 bases and J lost 5, with 12 bases in between. The CDR3 DNA reads TGTGCCAGCAGTGGAGGAGGGACATATGGCTACACCTTC. Encoded protein: CASSGGGTYGYTF.

The gene calls are TRBV7-9 and TRBJ1-2, with D uncertain. CDR1 and CDR2 from the germline V gene are SEHNR and FQNEAQ (reference sequence). The CDR3 covers 11 residues. Trimming cost V 2 bases and J 5 bases, with 3 bases left between them. CDR3 nucleotides: TGTGCCAGCAGCTTATTATATGGCTACACCTTC. Amino acids: CASSLLYGYTF.

The V call is TRBV29-1, the J call TRBJ2-3; D perhaps matches TRBD1 (5 bases). V was trimmed by 0 bases and J by 0 bases, leaving 10 bases between them. Germline CDR1 reads SQVTM; CDR2 reads ANQGSEA. The CDR3 is 15 amino acids. CDR3 bases: TGCAGCGTTGAAGATGGGGCGGCTAGCACAGATACGCAGTATTTT. The encoded protein is CSVEDGAASTDTQYF.

This chain connects TRBV18 to TRBJ1-2, with D possibly being TRBD1 (5 bases). The CDR3 covers 13 residues. Trimming took 2 bases from V and 3 from J, leaving 7 bases between them. Looked up from germline, CDR1 is KGHSH and CDR2 is LQKENI. The CDR3 protein is CASSPGTDYGYTF. CDR3 coding DNA: TGTGCCAGCTCACCAGGGACGGACTATGGCTACACCTTC.

CDR3 nucleotides: TGTGCCAGCAGCTCCAGACAGGGCACTGAAGCTTTCTTT. Protein: CASSSRQGTEAFF. The V and J genes are TRBV7-2 and TRBJ1-1; TRBD1 matches at 7 bases. J gave up 4 bases and V 4 bases, and 3 bases lay outside the gene matches. The CDR3 has 13 residues. Germline V gives CDR1 SGHTA, CDR2 FQGNSA.

The sample holds one count of this clone. The chain has TRBV7-9 and TRBJ2-2, with a weak D call TRBD1 (5 bases). The germline CDR1 and CDR2 sequences are SEHNR and FQNEAQ (reference sequence). This CDR3 has 14 amino acids. V lost 5 bases and J lost 4, with 11 bases in between. CDR3 bases: TGTGCCAGCAGCCACAAGCAGGGCACCGGGGAGCTGTTTTTT. It is translated as CASSHKQGTGELFF.

On this clone itself: This CDR3 is also generated by other DNA sequences in the sample. CDR3: CASRWDSNQPQHF. The DNA of the CDR3 is TGTGCCAGTAGATGGGATAGCAATCAGCCCCAGCATTTT. The rearrangement joins TRBV19 to TRBJ1-5; D is uncertain. The ends were cut back, 6 bases at V and 0 bases at J, with 6 bases in the middle. This CDR3 spans 13 amino acids. Germline V CDR1 and CDR2: LNHDA, SQIVND (reference sequence).

The chain employs TRBV19 and TRBJ1-2; the match to TRBD1 covers 7 bases. The CDR3 runs to 14 residues. Germline V CDR1 and CDR2: LNHDA, SQIVND (reference sequence). Losses at the gene ends were 7 bases for V and 0 bases for J; bases not matched to a gene: 5. CDR3 in amino acids: CASTKDRTNYGYTF. In nucleotides, the CDR3 is TGTGCCAGTACCAAGGACAGGACTAACTATGGCTACACCTTC.

The chain is built from TRBV6-5 and TRBJ1-2; 10 bases are a match to TRBD1. The CDR3 spans 15 residues. The germline V gene has CDR1 MNHEY and CDR2 SVGAGI. J was trimmed by 6 bases and V by 2 bases; bases with no gene match: 6. CDR3 in amino acids: CASSYTSGTGDGYTF. The CDR3, as DNA: TGTGCCAGCAGTTACACCTCCGGGACAGGGGATGGCTACACCTTC.

This clone occurred a few times. The chain links TRBV27 to TRBJ2-1, with D uncertain. This CDR3 spans 14 amino acids. Trimming left V 1 base short and J 7 bases short, with 11 bases between. CDR1 and CDR2 (germline): MNHEY, SMNVEV (reference sequence). The CDR3 here is CASSLLGWANEQFF. The CDR3 region has the DNA TGTGCCAGCAGTTTATTGGGGTGGGCAAATGAGCAGTTCTTC.

This clone was recorded only once. The V call is TRBV12-3 or TRBV12-4, the J call TRBJ2-1; no reliable D call. This CDR3 region has 11 residues. V lost 3 bases and J lost 6, with 3 bases in between. The CDR3 region has the DNA TGTGCCAGCAGTTTTCTCAATGAGCAGTTCTTC. This encodes CASSFLNEQFF.